This TCR beta chain was sequenced in a study of blood T cell repertoires in COVID-19. Study-level background: COVID-19 samples, acute and convalescent, were from the United States, Italy and Spain.

In the authors' methods: The assay estimated nucleated cells by amplifying reference gene primers. Method: immunoSEQ multiplex PCR; TCRdb's copy keeps in-frame clones and lacks some. V and J calls and clone size are those listed in that table; D and trimming were worked out from the DNA. Found here are roughly 160,000 clones, roughly 80% of them singletons; the top ten hold approximately 11%. Recovered Cohort 3 donors showed two negative PCRs, clearance, or symptom resolution. J lost 5 bases, V lost 3 bases, and 13 bases had no gene match. The CDR3 runs 17 residues. The germline CDR1 and CDR2 sequences are ENHRY and SYGVKD.

This chain connects TRBV10-3 to TRBJ2-3; the match to TRBD2 covers 8 bases. The TCR sequence derives from a man aged 50 or older who had recovered from COVID-19. Sequences were obtained from PBMCs or T cells enriched from blood (not recorded which). CDR3 region: CAISDSSRGGGLDTQYF. CDR3 bases: TGTGCCATCAGTGATAGCTCTCGGGGCGGGGGGTTAGATACGCAGTATTTT.